These 11 T cell receptor beta chains came from one sample sequenced in a study of T cells in tumors after PD-1 blockade. Generated by immunoSEQ multiplex PCR, the TCRdb table keeps only in-frame clones and is missing some. This table has approximately 6,000 clones, around 84% appearing once. Sequenced here: PBMCs, sampled after anti-PD-1 therapy. Source of these receptors: a human donor with advanced basal cell or squamous cell carcinoma (not recorded which).

The CDR3 DNA reads TGCGCCAGCAGCCAATATCGGTCCTCGAACACCGGGGAGCTGTTTTTT. Translated, it gives CASSQYRSSNTGELFF. The rearrangement uses TRBV4-3 and TRBJ2-2; D call uncertain. The CDR3 loop spans 16 amino acids. The V end lost 2 bases, the J end lost 0 bases, and 10 bases lay between the germline ends. Germline CDR1 reads LGHNA; CDR2 reads YSLEER.

The chain employs TRBV14 and TRBJ2-6; D possibly corresponds to TRBD2 (5 bases). Trimming shortened V by 0 bases and J by 5 bases, and 11 bases separated the two germline ends. Germline CDR1 reads SGHDN; CDR2 reads FVKESK. This CDR3 is 16 amino acids long. The DNA of the CDR3 is TGTGCCAGCAGCCAAGATCCAGTCGGGAGGGCCAACGTCCTGACTTTC. As protein: CASSQDPVGRANVLTF.

J is TRBJ1-2 and V is TRBV3-1 (or the pseudogene TRBV3-2), with a possible D match to TRBD1 (6 bases). Germline V gene sequence: CDR1 LGHDT, CDR2 YNNKEL (reference sequence). Deletions cut 3 bases from V and 2 bases from J, with 16 bases between. The CDR3 is 16 amino acids. The CDR3 DNA follows: TGTGCCAGCAGCCAGTCTTCGGGGGGCTCGAACTATGGCTACACCTTC. Its protein product is CASSQSSGGSNYGYTF.

The gene calls are TRBV30 and TRBJ2-6; perhaps TRBD2 as D (6 bases). The germline V and J ends were trimmed by 3 bases and 2 bases, with 8 bases remaining between them. CDR1 GTSNPN and CDR2 SVGIG come from the germline V gene (reference sequence). The CDR3 is 14 amino acids. CDR3 nucleotide sequence: TGTGCCTGGAGCGGCGGGGCTGGGGCCAACGTCCTGACTTTC. It yields the protein CAWSGGAGANVLTF.

The chain couples TRBV19 to TRBJ2-1, with a weak D call TRBD1 (6 bases). The germline gives CDR1 LNHDA, CDR2 SQIVND (reference sequence). V was shortened by 10 bases and J by 4 bases, with 11 bases between the two germline ends. The length of the CDR3 is 12 residues. CDR3 in amino acids: CATTQGYNEQFF. The CDR3 nucleotides read TGTGCCACTACACAGGGATACAATGAGCAGTTCTTC. Together with reference TRBV19 and TRBJ2-1, the CDR3 gives the full variable domain: DGGITQSPKYLFRKEGQNVTLSCEQNLNHDAMYWYRQDPGQGLRLIYYSQIVNDFQKGDIAEGYSVSREKKESFPLTVTSAQKNPTAFYLCATTQGYNEQFFGPGTRLTVL.

The V call is TRBV7-2, the J call TRBJ2-5, with 9 bases matching TRBD2. J was trimmed by 2 bases and V by 2 bases; bases with no gene match: 3. Germline assignment: CDR1 SGHTA and CDR2 FQGNSA. The CDR3 length is 15 residues. The CDR3 DNA sequence: TGTGCCAGCAGCTTATACGCGGGGGGGCAAGAGACCCAGTACTTC. This codes for CASSLYAGGQETQYF.

This clone was detected once. V gene TRBV21-1 combines with J gene TRBJ2-2; the table calls TRBD1, which could not be checked here. TRBV21-1 is a listed pseudogene. The CDR3 extends over 18 amino acids. CDR3 nucleotide sequence: TGTGCCAGCAGCAAAGTTGTGTTAGGACAGGGGGACACCGGGGAGCTGTTTTTT. Its protein product is CASSKVVLGQGDTGELFF.

V gene TRBV27 combines with J gene TRBJ1-4; the D gene is possibly TRBD1 (6 bases). CDR1 is MNHEY, CDR2 SMNVEV, per germline (reference sequence). The V gene lost 7 bases and the J gene lost 8 bases, with 14 bases spanning the gap. The CDR3 extends over 13 amino acids. As DNA, the CDR3 is TGTGCCAGCAAGGCAGGGGTCGCGGAAAAACTGTTTTTT. Translation gives CASKAGVAEKLFF.

The chain combines TRBV18 with TRBJ1-3; 7 positions match TRBD1. The J segment lost 4 bases and the V segment lost 2 bases, leaving 8 bases of the junction unmatched. This CDR3 has 16 residues. Germline CDR1 is KGHSH and CDR2 is LQKENI. The CDR3 DNA reads TGTGCCAGCTCACCAACCTCCGCAGGGGGAGGAAACACCATATATTTT. It translates to CASSPTSAGGGNTIYF. Full variable domain (remainder filled in from reference TRBV18 and TRBJ1-3): NAGVMQNPRHLVRRRGQEARLRCSPMKGHSHVYWYRQLPEEGLKFMVYLQKENIIDESGMPKERFSAEFPKEGPSILRIQQVVRGDSAAYFCASSPTSAGGGNTIYFGEGSWLTVV.

This clone is a singleton in its sample. This chain joins TRBV7-9 and TRBJ1-1, with D uncertain. CDR3 length: 12 residues. V was clipped by 3 bases and J by 7 bases, with 9 bases between them. Germline V CDR1 and CDR2: SEHNR, FQNEAQ (reference sequence). The CDR3 DNA reads as TGTGCCAGCAGCTTTCGGGAGTTTGAAGCTTTCTTT. Protein: CASSFREFEAFF.

The genes are TRBV5-1 and TRBJ2-7, with D possibly being TRBD2 (5 bases). In germline, CDR1 is SGHRS, CDR2 YFSETQ. The CDR3 runs to 14 residues. V gave up 2 bases and J gave up 0 bases, with 9 bases separating them. The CDR3 coding sequence is TGCGCCAGCAGCTTCGGACTCACCTCCTACGAGCAGTACTTC. It codes for CASSFGLTSYEQYF.